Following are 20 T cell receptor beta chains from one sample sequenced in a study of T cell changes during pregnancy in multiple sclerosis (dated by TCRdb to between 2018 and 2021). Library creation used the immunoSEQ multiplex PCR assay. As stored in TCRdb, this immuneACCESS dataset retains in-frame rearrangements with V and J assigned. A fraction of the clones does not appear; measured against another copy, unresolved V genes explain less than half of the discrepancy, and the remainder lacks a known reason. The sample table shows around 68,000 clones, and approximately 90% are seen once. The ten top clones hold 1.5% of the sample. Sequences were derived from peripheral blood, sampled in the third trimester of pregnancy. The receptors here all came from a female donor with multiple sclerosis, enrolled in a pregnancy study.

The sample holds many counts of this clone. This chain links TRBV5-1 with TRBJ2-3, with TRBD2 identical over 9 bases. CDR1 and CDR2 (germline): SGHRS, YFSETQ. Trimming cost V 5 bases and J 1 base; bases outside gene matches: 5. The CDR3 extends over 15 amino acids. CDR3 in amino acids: CASRQGLAGTDTQYF. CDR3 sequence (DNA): TGCGCCAGCAGGCAGGGACTAGCCGGCACAGATACGCAGTATTTT.

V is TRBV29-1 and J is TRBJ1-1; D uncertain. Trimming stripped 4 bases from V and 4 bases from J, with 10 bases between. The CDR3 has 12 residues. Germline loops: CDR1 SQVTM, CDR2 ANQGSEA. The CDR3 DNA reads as TGCAGCGTTGGGGGTGGGAGCACTGAAGCTTTCTTT. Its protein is CSVGGGSTEAFF.

The CDR3 loop is CASSPKIGSPGTEAFF. The CDR3 nucleotides are TGTGCCAGCAGCCCCAAGATTGGGTCTCCGGGGACTGAAGCTTTCTTT. The chain couples TRBV7-2 to TRBJ1-1, with unresolved D. Germline V gives CDR1 SGHTA, CDR2 FQGNSA. V was shortened by 5 bases and J by 5 bases, with 21 bases between the two germline ends. This CDR3 region has 16 residues. The full variable domain, in which reference TRBV7-2 and TRBJ1-1 provide the parts outside the CDR3, is GAGVSQSPSNKVTEKGKDVELRCDPISGHTALYWYRQSLGQGLEFLIYFQGNSAPDKSGLPSDRFSAERTGGSVSTLTIQRTQQEDSAVYLCASSPKIGSPGTEAFFGQGTRLTVV.

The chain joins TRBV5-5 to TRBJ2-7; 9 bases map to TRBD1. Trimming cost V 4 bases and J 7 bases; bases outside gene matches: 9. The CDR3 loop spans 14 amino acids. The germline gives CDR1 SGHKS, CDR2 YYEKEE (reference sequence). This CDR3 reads CASSTGTGTGEQYF. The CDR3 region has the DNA TGTGCCAGCAGCACCGGGACAGGGACGGGGGAGCAGTACTTC.

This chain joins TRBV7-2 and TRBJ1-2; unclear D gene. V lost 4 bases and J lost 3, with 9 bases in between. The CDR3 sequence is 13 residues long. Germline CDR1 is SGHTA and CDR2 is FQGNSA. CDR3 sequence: CASSSPGDYGYTF. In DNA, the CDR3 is TGTGCCAGCAGCTCGCCGGGAGACTATGGCTACACCTTC. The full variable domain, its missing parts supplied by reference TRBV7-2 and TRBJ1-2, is GAGVSQSPSNKVTEKGKDVELRCDPISGHTALYWYRQSLGQGLEFLIYFQGNSAPDKSGLPSDRFSAERTGGSVSTLTIQRTQQEDSAVYLCASSSPGDYGYTFGSGTRLTVV.

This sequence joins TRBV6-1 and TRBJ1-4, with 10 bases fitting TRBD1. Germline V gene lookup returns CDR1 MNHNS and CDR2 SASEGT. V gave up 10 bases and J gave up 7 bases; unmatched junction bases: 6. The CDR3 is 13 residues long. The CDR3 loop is CAIDRGLGEKLFF. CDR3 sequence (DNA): TGTGCCATCGACAGGGGGCTAGGTGAAAAACTGTTTTTT.

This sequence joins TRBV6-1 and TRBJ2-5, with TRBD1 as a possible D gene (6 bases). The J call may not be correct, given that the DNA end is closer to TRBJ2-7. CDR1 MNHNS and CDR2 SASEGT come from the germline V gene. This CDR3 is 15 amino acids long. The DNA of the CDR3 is TGTGCCAGCAGTCGCCCAGGGGACCTGGCCTACGAGCAGTACTTC. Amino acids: CASSRPGDLAYEQYF.

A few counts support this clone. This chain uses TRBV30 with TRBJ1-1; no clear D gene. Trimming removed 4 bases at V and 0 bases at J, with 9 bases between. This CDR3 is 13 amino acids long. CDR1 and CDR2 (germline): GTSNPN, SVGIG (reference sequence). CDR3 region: CAWTVSLNTEAFF. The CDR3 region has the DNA TGTGCCTGGACGGTCTCCTTGAACACTGAAGCTTTCTTT.

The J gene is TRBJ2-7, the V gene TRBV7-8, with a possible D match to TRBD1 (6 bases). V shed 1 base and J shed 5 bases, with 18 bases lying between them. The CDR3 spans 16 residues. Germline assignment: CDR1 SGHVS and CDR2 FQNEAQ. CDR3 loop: CASSLGQGRPSNEQYF. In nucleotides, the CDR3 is TGTGCCAGCAGCTTAGGTCAGGGGCGACCCTCTAACGAGCAGTACTTC.

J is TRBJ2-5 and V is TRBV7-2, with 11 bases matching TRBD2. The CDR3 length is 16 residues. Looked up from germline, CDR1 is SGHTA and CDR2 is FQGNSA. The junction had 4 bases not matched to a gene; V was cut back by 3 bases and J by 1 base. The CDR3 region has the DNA TGTGCCAGCAGCTTCGGAGGACTAGCGGGCCAAGAGACCCAGTACTTC. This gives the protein CASSFGGLAGQETQYF.

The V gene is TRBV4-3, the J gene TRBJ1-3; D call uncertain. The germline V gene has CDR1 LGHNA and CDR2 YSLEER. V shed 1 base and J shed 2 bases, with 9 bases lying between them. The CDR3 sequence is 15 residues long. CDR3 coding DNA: TGCGCCAGCAGCCAAGCGGACTTTGCTGGAAACACCATATATTTT. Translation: CASSQADFAGNTIYF.

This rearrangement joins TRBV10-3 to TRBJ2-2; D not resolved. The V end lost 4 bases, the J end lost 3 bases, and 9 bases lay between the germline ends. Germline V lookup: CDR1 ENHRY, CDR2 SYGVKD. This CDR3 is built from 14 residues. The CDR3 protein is CAISVGADTGELFF. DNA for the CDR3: TGTGCCATCAGTGTGGGCGCCGACACCGGGGAGCTGTTTTTT.

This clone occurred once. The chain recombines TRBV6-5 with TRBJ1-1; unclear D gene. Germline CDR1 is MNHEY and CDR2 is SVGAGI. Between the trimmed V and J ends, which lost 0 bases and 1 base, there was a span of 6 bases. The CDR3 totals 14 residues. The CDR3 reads CASSYSGGNTEAFF. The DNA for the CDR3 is TGTGCCAGCAGTTACTCGGGAGGGAACACTGAAGCTTTCTTT.

CDR3 bases: TGTGCCAGTAGTATATCGACAGGCGAAGCTTTCTTT. Translation: CASSISTGEAFF. The V call is TRBV19, the J call TRBJ1-1; D may be TRBD1 (6 bases). CDR3 length: 12 amino acids. Trimming removed 2 bases at V and 8 bases at J, with 9 bases between. Germline CDR1 and CDR2: LNHDA and SQIVND (reference sequence).

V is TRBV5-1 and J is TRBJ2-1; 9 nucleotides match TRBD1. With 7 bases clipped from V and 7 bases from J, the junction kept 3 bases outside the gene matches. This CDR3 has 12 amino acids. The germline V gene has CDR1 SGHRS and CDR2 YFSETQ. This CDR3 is CASATGGNEQFF. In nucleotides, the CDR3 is TGCGCCAGCGCGACAGGGGGAAATGAGCAGTTCTTC.

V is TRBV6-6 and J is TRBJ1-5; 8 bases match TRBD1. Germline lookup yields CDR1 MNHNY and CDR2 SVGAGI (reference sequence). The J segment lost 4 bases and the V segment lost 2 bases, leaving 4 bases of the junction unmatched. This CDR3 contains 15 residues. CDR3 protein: CASSYGQGKNQPQHF. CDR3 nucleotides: TGTGCCAGCAGTTACGGACAGGGAAAAAATCAGCCCCAGCATTTT.

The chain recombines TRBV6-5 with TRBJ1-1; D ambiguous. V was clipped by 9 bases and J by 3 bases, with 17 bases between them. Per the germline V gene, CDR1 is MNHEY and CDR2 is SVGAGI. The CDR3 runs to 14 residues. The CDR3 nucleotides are TGTGCCAGTTACCAGGATGAGTTTGACACTGAAGCTTTCTTT. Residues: CASYQDEFDTEAFF.

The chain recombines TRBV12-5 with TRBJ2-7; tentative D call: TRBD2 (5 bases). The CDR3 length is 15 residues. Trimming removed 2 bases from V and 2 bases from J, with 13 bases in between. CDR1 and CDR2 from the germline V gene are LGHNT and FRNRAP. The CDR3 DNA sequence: TGTGCTAGTGGTTTGAGGAGAGGGCATACCTACGAGCAGTACTTC. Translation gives CASGLRRGHTYEQYF.

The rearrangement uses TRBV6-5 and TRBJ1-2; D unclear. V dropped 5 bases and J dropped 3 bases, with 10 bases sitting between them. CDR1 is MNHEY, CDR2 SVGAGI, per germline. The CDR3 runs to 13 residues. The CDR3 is CASSTGGYYGYTF. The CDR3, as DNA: TGTGCCAGCAGTACCGGAGGGTACTATGGCTACACCTTC.

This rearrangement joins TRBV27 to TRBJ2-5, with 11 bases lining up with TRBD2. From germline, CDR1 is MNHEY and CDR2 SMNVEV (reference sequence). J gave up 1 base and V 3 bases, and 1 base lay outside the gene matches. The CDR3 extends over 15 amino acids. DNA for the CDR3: TGTGCCAGCAGTTTGGGACTAGCGGCCCAAGAGACCCAGTACTTC. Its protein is CASSLGLAAQETQYF.